Sequencing of this T cell receptor (beta chain) was carried out in a study of CD8+ T cells in alopecia areata (dated by TCRdb to between 2017 and 2018). Broadly, across the study: The treated patients, all with moderate-to-severe alopecia areata, were enrolled in an open-label pilot trial of oral tofacitinib given at 5 to 10 mg twice daily. Patients stayed on tofacitinib for 6 to 18 months and then had 6 months of follow-up off drug so that delayed response and recurrence could be assessed. The study used high-throughput TCRbeta sequencing to examine T cell clonal expansion in alopecia areata, in both the C3H/HeJ mouse model and human patients. Scalp tissue and sorted CD4+ and CD8+ peripheral blood T cells from patchy and totalis/universalis alopecia areata patients and from healthy controls were covered by human TCRbeta sequencing. Patients on tofacitinib were biopsied at baseline and after 4 and 24 weeks of treatment, and several of the patients also had a later scalp biopsy. Scalp clonality was compared across normal scalp (n=4), patchy alopecia areata scalp (n=8), and alopecia totalis/universalis scalp (n=8). RNA came from the PAXgene miRNA kit for fixed scalp, the miRNeasy kit for PBMCs, and the RNeasy kit for mouse skin. immunoSEQ multiplex PCR using 35 Vbeta forward primers and 13 Jbeta reverse primers was used to amplify TCRbeta CDR3 regions.

This clone was seen only a few times. Its antigen specificity is not known. No qualities accompany the bases; no much larger clone lies one base away. Library construction relied on the immunoSEQ multiplex PCR assay. RNA was extracted from all samples and reverse transcribed into cDNA, which served as template for TCR sequencing. First-strand cDNA was synthesized with SuperScript III using a 2:1 mix of oligo-dT and random hexamers. A synthetic immune receptor repertoire was used to assess amplification bias, and residual bias was removed computationally. Concerning the study's data processing: Raw reads were preprocessed for error removal, and CDR3 was defined according to IMGT conventions as running from the conserved cysteine to phenylalanine. Clonality was computed by normalizing Shannon entropy by log2 of the number of productive unique TCRs and subtracting the result from 1. Whether each scalp clone was CD4 or CD8 was inferred by checking scalp TCRbeta sequences against the CD4 and CD8 repertoires from sorted blood. TCRdb holds this immuneACCESS table with in-frame rearrangements only. Some clones are missing; in checked studies, unresolved V genes explain under half, and the rest has no known cause. That table furnishes V, J and clone size, whereas the DNA furnished D and trimming. This sample holds about 150,000 clones; under 60% were observed only once. The ten largest account for just under 20% of the sample.

Inclusive of the bounding cysteine and phenylalanine, the CDR3 is 13 residues long. Solely the CDR3 DNA is kept, with 39 bases framed from the first base. The trim is 7 bases for V and 1 base for J, with a gap of 11 bases between the germline ends. From a lookup of the germline V gene, CDR1 and CDR2 are SGHTA and FQGNSA. In the paper's terms, the time point label means: baseline before oral tofacitinib. Lesional scalp punch biopsies and peripheral blood were obtained from alopecia areata patients. PBMCs were isolated by density centrifugation and stained for CD3, CD4 and CD8, after which CD4+ and CD8+ T cells were sorted on a FACSAria. Broad study findings and their caveats: Compared with normal scalp, lesional scalp had higher clonality and more expanded CD8+ clones, particularly in alopecia totalis/universalis, a pattern that suggests antigenic drive. Shared TCR sequences between patients were less evident than in mice, which may be partly attributable to HLA diversity in the patient population. Unlike mouse skin, which is dominated by gammadelta T cells, normal human skin has resident alphabeta T cells that are also sequenced, and this complicates analysis of the scalp TCR repertoire.

This sequence uses TRBV7-2 and TRBJ2-7; the D gene could be either TRBD1 or TRBD2, each agreeing at 5 bases. The material sequenced was CD8+ T cells sorted from blood, taken at week 0. This sequence was found in a human donor with alopecia areata. The CDR3 is CASTDGASYEQYF. The nucleotide sequence is given as TGTGCCAGCACAGACGGGGCGTCCTACGAGCAGTACTTC.